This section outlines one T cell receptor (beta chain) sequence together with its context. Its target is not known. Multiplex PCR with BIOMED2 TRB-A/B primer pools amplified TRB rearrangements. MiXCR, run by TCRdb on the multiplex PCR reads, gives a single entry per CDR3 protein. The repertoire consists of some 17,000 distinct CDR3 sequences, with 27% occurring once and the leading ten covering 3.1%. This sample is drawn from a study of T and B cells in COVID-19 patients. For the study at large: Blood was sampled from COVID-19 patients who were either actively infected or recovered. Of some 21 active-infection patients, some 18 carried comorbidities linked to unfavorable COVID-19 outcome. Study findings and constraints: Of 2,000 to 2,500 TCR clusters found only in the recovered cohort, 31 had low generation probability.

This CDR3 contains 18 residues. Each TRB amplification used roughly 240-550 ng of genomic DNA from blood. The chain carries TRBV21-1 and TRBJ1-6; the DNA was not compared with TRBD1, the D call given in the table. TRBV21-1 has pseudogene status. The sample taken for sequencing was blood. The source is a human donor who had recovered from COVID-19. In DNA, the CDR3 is TGTGCCAGCAGCAATCGTTCAGGGCGGTTAATGTATAATTCACCCCTCCACTTT. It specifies CASSNRSGRLMYNSPLHF.